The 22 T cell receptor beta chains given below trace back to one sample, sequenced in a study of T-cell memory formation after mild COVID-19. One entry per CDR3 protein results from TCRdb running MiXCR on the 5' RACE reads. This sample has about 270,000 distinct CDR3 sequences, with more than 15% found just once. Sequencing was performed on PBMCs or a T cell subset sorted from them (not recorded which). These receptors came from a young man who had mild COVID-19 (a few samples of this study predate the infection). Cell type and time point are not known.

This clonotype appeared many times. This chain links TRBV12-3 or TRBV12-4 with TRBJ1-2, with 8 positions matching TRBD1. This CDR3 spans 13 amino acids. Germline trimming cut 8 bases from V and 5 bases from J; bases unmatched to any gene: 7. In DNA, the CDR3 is TGTGCCAGCTGCCGGGACAGGTTGTATGGCTACACCTTC. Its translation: CASCRDRLYGYTF.

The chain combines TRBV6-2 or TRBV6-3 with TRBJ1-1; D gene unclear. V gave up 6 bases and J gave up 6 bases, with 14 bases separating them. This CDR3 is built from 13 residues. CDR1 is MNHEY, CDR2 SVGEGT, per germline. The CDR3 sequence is CASRELYIPEAFF. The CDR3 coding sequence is TGTGCCAGCAGGGAACTTTACATACCTGAAGCTTTCTTT.

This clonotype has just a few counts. The CDR3: CASRIFSTDTQYF. The CDR3 region has the DNA TGTGCCAGCAGGATATTTAGCACAGATACGCAGTATTTT. The V call is TRBV27, the J call TRBJ2-3; D gene unclear. CDR3 size: 13 residues. Trimming stripped 6 bases from V and 0 bases from J, with 7 bases between. CDR1 is MNHEY, CDR2 SMNVEV, per germline (reference sequence).

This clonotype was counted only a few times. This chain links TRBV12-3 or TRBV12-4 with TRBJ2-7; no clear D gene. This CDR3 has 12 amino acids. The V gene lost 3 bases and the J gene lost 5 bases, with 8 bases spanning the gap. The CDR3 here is CASSLRLNEQYF. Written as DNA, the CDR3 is TGTGCCAGCAGTTTGAGGCTGAACGAGCAGTACTTC.

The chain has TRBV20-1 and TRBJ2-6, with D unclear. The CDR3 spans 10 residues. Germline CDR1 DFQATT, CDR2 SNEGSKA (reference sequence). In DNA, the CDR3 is TGCAACGCAGGGGCCAACGTCCTGACTTTC. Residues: CNAGANVLTF.

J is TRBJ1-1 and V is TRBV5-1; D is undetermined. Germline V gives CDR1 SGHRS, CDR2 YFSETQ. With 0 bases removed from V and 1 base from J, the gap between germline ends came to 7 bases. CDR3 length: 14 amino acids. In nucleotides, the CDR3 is TGCGCCAGCAGCTTGGCGGCAGAGAACACTGAAGCTTTCTTT. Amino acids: CASSLAAENTEAFF.

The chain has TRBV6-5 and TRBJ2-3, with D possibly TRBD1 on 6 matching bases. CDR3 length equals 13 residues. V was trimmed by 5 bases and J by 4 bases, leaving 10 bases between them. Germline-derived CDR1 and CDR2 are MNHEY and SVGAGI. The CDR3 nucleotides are TGTGCCAGCAGTCTTCCAGGGGCAGATACGCAGTATTTT. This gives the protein CASSLPGADTQYF.

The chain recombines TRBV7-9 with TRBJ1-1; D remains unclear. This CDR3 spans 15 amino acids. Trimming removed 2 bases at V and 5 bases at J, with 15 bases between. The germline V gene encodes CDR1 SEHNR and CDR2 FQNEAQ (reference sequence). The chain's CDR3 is CASSLKPRDETEAFF. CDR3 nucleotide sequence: TGTGCCAGCAGCTTAAAGCCGAGGGATGAGACTGAAGCTTTCTTT.

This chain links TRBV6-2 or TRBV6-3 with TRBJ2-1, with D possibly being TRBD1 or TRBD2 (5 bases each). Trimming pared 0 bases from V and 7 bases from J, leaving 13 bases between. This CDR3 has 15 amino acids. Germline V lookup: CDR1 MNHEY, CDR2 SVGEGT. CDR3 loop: CASSYSLRGPNEQFF. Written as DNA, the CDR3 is TGTGCCAGCAGTTACTCGTTGAGGGGACCAAATGAGCAGTTCTTC.

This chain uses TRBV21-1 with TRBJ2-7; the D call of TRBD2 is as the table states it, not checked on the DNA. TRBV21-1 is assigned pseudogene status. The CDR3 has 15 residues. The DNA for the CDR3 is TGTGCCAGCAGCAAGACTAGCGGAAGAACTTACGAGCAGTACGTC. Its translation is CASSKTSGRTYEQYV.

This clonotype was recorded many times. CDR3 residues: CASSRTSGGLGELFF. Written as DNA, the CDR3 is TGTGCCAGCAGCCGGACTAGCGGGGGGCTCGGGGAGCTGTTTTTT. This chain uses TRBV3-1 with TRBJ2-2; 14 positions agree with TRBD2. CDR1 LGHDT and CDR2 YNNKEL come from the germline V gene (reference sequence). The V and J ends lost 4 bases and 7 bases, in that order; junction bases with no gene match: 2. The CDR3 extends over 15 amino acids.

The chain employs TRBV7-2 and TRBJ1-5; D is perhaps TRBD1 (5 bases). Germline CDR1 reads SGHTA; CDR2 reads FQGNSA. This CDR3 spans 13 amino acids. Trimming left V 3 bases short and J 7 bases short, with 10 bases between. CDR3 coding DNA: TGTGCCAGCAGCTTGGGGGTACGGCAGCCCCAGCATTTT. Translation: CASSLGVRQPQHF.

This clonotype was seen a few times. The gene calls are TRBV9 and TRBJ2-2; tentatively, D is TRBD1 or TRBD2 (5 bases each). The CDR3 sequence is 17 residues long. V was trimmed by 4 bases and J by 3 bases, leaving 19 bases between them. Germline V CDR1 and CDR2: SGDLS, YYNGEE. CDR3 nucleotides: TGTGCCAGCAGCACACCAAAAGGAGAGGGGTACACCGGGGAGCTGTTTTTT. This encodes CASSTPKGEGYTGELFF.

This CDR3 is CASSVDRETQYF. CDR3 nucleotide sequence: TGTGCCAGCAGCGTCGACAGAGAGACCCAGTACTTC. The chain employs TRBV7-9 and TRBJ2-5; possibly TRBD1 for D (5 bases). Deletions cut 5 bases from V and 4 bases from J, with 8 bases between. This CDR3 has 12 amino acids. Per the germline V gene, CDR1 is SEHNR and CDR2 is FQNEAQ (reference sequence).

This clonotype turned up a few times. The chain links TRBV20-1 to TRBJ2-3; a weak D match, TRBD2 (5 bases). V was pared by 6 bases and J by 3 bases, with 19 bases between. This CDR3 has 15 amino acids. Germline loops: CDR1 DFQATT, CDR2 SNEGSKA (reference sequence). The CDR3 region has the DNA TGCAGTGCGCCGGGCCGGGATCTGGGTACAGATACGCAGTATTTT. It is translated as CSAPGRDLGTDTQYF.

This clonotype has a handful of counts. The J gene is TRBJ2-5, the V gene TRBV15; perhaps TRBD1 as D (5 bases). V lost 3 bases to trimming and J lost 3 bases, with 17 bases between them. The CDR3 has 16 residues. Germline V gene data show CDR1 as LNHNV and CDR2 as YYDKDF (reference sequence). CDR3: CATSRTVFVGKETQYF. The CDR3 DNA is TGTGCCACCAGCAGGACAGTATTTGTAGGTAAAGAGACCCAGTACTTC.

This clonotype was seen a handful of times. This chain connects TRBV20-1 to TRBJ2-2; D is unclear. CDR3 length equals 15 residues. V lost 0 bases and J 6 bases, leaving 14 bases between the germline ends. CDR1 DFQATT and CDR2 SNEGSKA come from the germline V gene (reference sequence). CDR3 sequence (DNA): TGCAGTGCTAGAGAGGGCCCACGTGGGGCCGGGGAGCTGTTTTTT. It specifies CSAREGPRGAGELFF.

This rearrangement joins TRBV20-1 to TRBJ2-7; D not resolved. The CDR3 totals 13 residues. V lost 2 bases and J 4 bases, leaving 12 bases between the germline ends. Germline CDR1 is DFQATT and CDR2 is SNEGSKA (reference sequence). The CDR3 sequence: CSARPGSLYEQYV. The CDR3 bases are TGCAGTGCTAGACCTGGAAGTCTATACGAGCAGTACGTC.

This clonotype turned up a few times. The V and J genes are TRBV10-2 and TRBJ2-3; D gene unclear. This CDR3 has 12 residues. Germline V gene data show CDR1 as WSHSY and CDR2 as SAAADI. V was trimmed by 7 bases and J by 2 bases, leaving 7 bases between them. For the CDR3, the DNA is TGCGCCAGCAACGGCCCCACAGATACGCAGTATTTT. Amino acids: CASNGPTDTQYF.

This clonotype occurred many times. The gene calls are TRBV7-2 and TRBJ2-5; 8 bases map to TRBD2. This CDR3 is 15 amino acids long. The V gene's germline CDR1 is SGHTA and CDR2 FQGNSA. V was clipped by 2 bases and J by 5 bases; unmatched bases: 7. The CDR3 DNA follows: TGTGCCAGCAGCTTAAACGGGGGGGCCGGGGAGACCCAGTACTTC. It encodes CASSLNGGAGETQYF.

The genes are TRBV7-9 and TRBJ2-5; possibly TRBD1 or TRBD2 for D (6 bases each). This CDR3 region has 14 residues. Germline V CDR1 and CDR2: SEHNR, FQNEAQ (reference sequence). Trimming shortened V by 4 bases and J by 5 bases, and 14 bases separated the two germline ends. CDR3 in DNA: TGTGCCAGCAGCTCCCCCACGGGGGCCGAGACCCAGTACTTC. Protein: CASSSPTGAETQYF.

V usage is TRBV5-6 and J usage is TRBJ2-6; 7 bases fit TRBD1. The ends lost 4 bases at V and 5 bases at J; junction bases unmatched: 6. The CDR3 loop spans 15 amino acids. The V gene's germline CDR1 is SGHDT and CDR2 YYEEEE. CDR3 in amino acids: CASSPDRARANVLTF. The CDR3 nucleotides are TGTGCCAGCAGCCCCGACAGGGCTCGGGCCAACGTCCTGACTTTC.